This T cell receptor beta chain is from a study of response to subunit inactivated influenza vaccine. CDR3 size: 13 residues. Germline V gene sequence: CDR1 KGHSH, CDR2 LQKENI. V gave up 6 bases and J gave up 4 bases, with 13 bases separating them. TCRdb itself ran the RT-PCR reads through MiXCR, one entry per CDR3 protein. This table holds about 480,000 distinct CDR3 sequences, 25% found once. Findings of the study overall: The authors put forward the suggestion that each seasonal influenza vaccination may bring in only a limited number of new T cells.

As regards this clonotype: Its specificity is not known.

The V and J genes are TRBV18 and TRBJ2-7, with D possibly matching TRBD2 (6 bases). Sequenced here: CD4+ T cells sorted from PBMCs, sampled more than 4 days after vaccination. The receptor comes from a man aged 50 or older who received an inactivated influenza vaccine. The CDR3 DNA follows: TGTGCCAGCTCTCGGGAGACTACGTACGAGCAGTACTTC. It yields the protein CASSRETTYEQYF.